Presented here are 18 T cell receptor beta chains from one specimen sequenced in a study of blood T cell repertoires in COVID-19. The data were produced by immunoSEQ multiplex PCR, yet TCRdb's version contains in-frame clones alone and is incomplete. The data show roughly 120,000 clones, with roughly 90% seen just once and roughly 5% held by the top ten. The sequencing input was peripheral blood. All receptors come from a man aged 60 to 75 with COVID-19, enrolled during active disease.

This rearrangement joins TRBV9 to TRBJ1-1; 7 bases line up with TRBD1. This CDR3 spans 16 amino acids. Unmatched junction bases numbered 13, after V lost 4 bases and J lost 4 bases. Germline V CDR1 and CDR2: SGDLS, YYNGEE. This chain's CDR3 is CASSSDRASGLTEAFF. The CDR3 DNA reads TGTGCCAGCAGCTCAGACAGGGCCAGTGGACTCACTGAAGCTTTCTTT. The full variable domain, rest sourced from reference TRBV9 and TRBJ1-1, is DSGVTQTPKHLITATGQRVTLRCSPRSGDLSVYWYQQSLDQGLQFLIQYYNGEERAKGNILERFSAQQFPDLHSELNLSSLELGDSALYFCASSSDRASGLTEAFFGQGTRLTVV.

With respect to this clone: The same CDR3 arises from other DNA sequences in this sample as well. This chain uses TRBV7-9 with TRBJ1-1; no clear D gene. Per germline, CDR1 SEHNR and CDR2 FQNEAQ (reference sequence). This CDR3 is 13 amino acids long. V lost 4 bases and J lost 1, with 7 bases in between. CDR3 in amino acids: CASSSRGNTEAFF. The CDR3 bases are TGTGCCAGCAGCTCGCGGGGGAACACTGAAGCTTTCTTT.

The J gene is TRBJ2-3, the V gene TRBV11-3, with D tentatively TRBD2 (5 bases). The CDR3 runs to 14 residues. The germline V gene has CDR1 SGHNT and CDR2 YENEEA. The V end was cut by 5 bases, the J end by 0 bases, with 9 bases between. CDR3 nucleotide sequence: TGTGCCAGCAGCGGACCGGGGAGCACAGATACGCAGTATTTT. Encoded protein: CASSGPGSTDTQYF. Full variable domain (rest looked up from reference TRBV11-3 and TRBJ2-3): EAGVVQSPRYKIIEKKQPVAFWCNPISGHNTLYWYLQNLGQGPELLIRYENEEAVDDSQLPKDRFSAERLKGVDSTLKIQPAELGDSAVYLCASSGPGSTDTQYFGPGTRLTVL.

This clone came up a few times. V gene TRBV27 combines with J gene TRBJ2-3, with D hard to call. This CDR3 region has 11 residues. CDR1 is MNHEY and CDR2 is SMNVEV in the germline V gene (reference sequence). The germline V and J ends were trimmed by 8 bases and 6 bases, with 9 bases remaining between them. This CDR3 reads CASSHSDTQYF. As DNA, the CDR3 is TGTGCCAGCTCCCATTCCGATACGCAGTATTTT.

The rearrangement links TRBV5-8 to TRBJ1-1; D ambiguous. Germline V lookup: CDR1 SGHTS, CDR2 YDEGEE. The V and J ends lost 0 bases and 10 bases respectively, with 7 bases between them. This CDR3 contains 11 residues. The CDR3 here is CASSLGRIAFF. The CDR3 DNA reads TGTGCCAGCAGCTTGGGGAGGATAGCTTTCTTT. The full variable domain, its missing parts supplied by reference TRBV5-8 and TRBJ1-1, is EAGVTQSPTHLIKTRGQQATLRCSPISGHTSVYWYQQALGLGLQFLLWYDEGEERNRGNFPPRFSGRQFPNYSSELNVNALELEDSALYLCASSLGRIAFFGQGTRLTVV.

DNA for the CDR3: TGTGCCAGATGGACAGTTGGAGAGACCCAGTACTTC. It specifies CARWTVGETQYF. This chain links TRBV6-5 with TRBJ2-5; tentative D call: TRBD1 (6 bases). The germline CDR1 and CDR2 sequences are MNHEY and SVGAGI. Trimming shortened V by 9 bases and J by 4 bases, and 12 bases separated the two germline ends. The CDR3 loop spans 12 amino acids.

This chain links TRBV6-6 with TRBJ2-1; 12 bases map to TRBD2. CDR1 MNHNY and CDR2 SVGAGI come from the germline V gene (reference sequence). With 5 bases clipped from V and 5 bases from J, the junction kept 10 bases outside the gene matches. The CDR3 has 17 amino acids. The CDR3 nucleotides are TGTGCCAGCAGTCCTAGCGGGAGGGACACGTTAAACAATGAGCAGTTCTTC. This codes for CASSPSGRDTLNNEQFF.

This rearrangement joins TRBV12-3 or TRBV12-4 to TRBJ2-7; D ambiguous. The CDR3 contains 13 residues. With 2 bases removed from V and 2 bases from J, the gap between germline ends came to 7 bases. DNA of the CDR3: TGTGCCAGCAGTTTATGGGCCACCTACGAGCAGTACTTC. Translated: CASSLWATYEQYF.

The chain couples TRBV28 to TRBJ1-2, with D possibly being TRBD1 (6 bases). V gave up 5 bases and J gave up 2 bases, with 21 bases separating them. The CDR3 consists of 17 residues. Germline CDR1 and CDR2: MDHEN and SYDVKM. DNA for the CDR3: TGTGCCAGCAGTCTTTCCCCCTGGGCGGGGGCAAACTATGGCTACACCTTC. Translating it yields CASSLSPWAGANYGYTF.

The chain is built from TRBV4-2 and TRBJ2-2; TRBD1 agrees at 11 bases. The CDR3 totals 16 residues. Germline V CDR1 and CDR2: LGHNA, YNFKEQ. V was pared by 4 bases and J by 7 bases, with 8 bases of the junction left unmatched. The CDR3 DNA reads TGTGCCAGCAGCCCCAACCCGGGACAGGGGGTCGGGGAGCTGTTTTTT. Amino acid sequence: CASSPNPGQGVGELFF.

The rearrangement joins TRBV5-6 to TRBJ2-3; 7 nucleotides match TRBD2. Germline-derived CDR1 and CDR2 are SGHDT and YYEEEE. CDR3 length: 17 residues. With V trimmed by 3 bases and J by 0 bases, 10 bases remained unmatched. The chain's CDR3 is CASSYRDSGPSTDTQYF. As DNA, the CDR3 is TGTGCCAGCAGCTACCGAGATAGCGGGCCTAGCACAGATACGCAGTATTTT.

DNA for the CDR3: TGTGCCAGCAGCCCCCGCGGTAGCGATGAGCAGTTCTTC. Its translation is CASSPRGSDEQFF. V is TRBV7-3 and J is TRBJ2-1; possible D gene TRBD2, 5 bases. Germline V CDR1 and CDR2: SGHTA, FQGTGA. Trimming stripped 5 bases from V and 8 bases from J, with 13 bases between. The CDR3 contains 13 residues. The full variable domain, completed using reference TRBV7-3 and TRBJ2-1, is GAGVSQTPSNKVTEKGKYVELRCDPISGHTALYWYRQSLGQGPEFLIYFQGTGAADDSGLPNDRFFAVRPEGSVSTLKIQRTERGDSAVYLCASSPRGSDEQFFGPGTRLTVL.

A single count supports this clone. V is TRBV7-9 and J is TRBJ1-1; D gene unclear. Looked up from germline, CDR1 is SEHNR and CDR2 is FQNEAQ (reference sequence). CDR3 length equals 13 residues. V was trimmed by 5 bases and J by 7 bases, leaving 14 bases between them. CDR3 bases: TGTGCCAGCAGCCTTCGCGAGCCCTTTGAAGCTTTCTTT. It translates to CASSLREPFEAFF.

This chain uses TRBV13 with TRBJ1-2; TRBD1 agrees at 10 bases. Looked up from germline, CDR1 is PRHDT and CDR2 is FYEKMQ (reference sequence). The CDR3 covers 16 residues. Trimming removed 0 bases from V and 5 bases from J; junction bases left unmatched: 6. This CDR3 reads CASSLGTGGVGYGYTF. DNA for the CDR3: TGTGCCAGCAGCTTAGGGACAGGGGGCGTAGGGTATGGCTACACCTTC.

The chain combines TRBV6-5 with TRBJ2-7, with 10 nucleotides matching TRBD2. This CDR3 is built from 15 residues. Germline V gene data show CDR1 as MNHEY and CDR2 as SVGAGI. The V segment lost 5 bases and the J segment 3 bases; nucleotides outside the gene matches: 7. CDR3 sequence reads: CASSPVAGGYYEQYF. Written as DNA, the CDR3 is TGTGCCAGCAGTCCCGTAGCGGGAGGTTACTACGAGCAGTACTTC.

The chain couples TRBV2 to TRBJ1-5, with D maybe TRBD1 (6 bases). Trimming took off 3 bases at V and 6 bases at J, with 12 bases between the two ends. Germline lookup yields CDR1 SNHLY and CDR2 FYNNEI. This CDR3 is 14 amino acids long. Here the CDR3 reads CASSEVQGTQPQHF. DNA of the CDR3: TGTGCCAGCAGTGAGGTGCAGGGGACTCAGCCCCAGCATTTT.

The gene calls are TRBV18 and TRBJ2-7; D possibly corresponds to TRBD1 (6 bases). CDR1 is KGHSH, CDR2 LQKENI, per germline. The CDR3 loop spans 12 amino acids. The V end lost 8 bases, the J end lost 6 bases, and 14 bases lay between the germline ends. The CDR3, as DNA: TGTGCCAGCACACACAGGGATGGCGAGCAGTACTTC. Its translation is CASTHRDGEQYF.

The chain uses TRBV19 and TRBJ2-7; 10 bases line up with TRBD1. There are 12 residues in the CDR3. The germline V gene encodes CDR1 LNHDA and CDR2 SQIVND (reference sequence). V lost 4 bases and J lost 7; bases outside the gene matches: 1. The CDR3 loop is CASSRQGAEQYF. In DNA, the CDR3 is TGTGCCAGTAGTAGACAGGGGGCTGAGCAGTACTTC.